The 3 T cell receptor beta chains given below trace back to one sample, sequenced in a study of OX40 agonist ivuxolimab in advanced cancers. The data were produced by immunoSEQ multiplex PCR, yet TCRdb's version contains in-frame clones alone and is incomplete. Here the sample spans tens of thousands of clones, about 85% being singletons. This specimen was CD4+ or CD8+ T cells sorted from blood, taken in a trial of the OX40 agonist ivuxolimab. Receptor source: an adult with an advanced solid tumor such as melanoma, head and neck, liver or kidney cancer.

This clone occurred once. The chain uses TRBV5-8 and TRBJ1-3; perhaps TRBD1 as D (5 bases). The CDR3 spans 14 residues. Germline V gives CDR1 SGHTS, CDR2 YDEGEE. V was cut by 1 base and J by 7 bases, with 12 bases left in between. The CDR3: CASSLPGGSNTIYF. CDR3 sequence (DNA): TGTGCCAGCAGCTTGCCCGGGGGTAGTAACACCATATATTTT.

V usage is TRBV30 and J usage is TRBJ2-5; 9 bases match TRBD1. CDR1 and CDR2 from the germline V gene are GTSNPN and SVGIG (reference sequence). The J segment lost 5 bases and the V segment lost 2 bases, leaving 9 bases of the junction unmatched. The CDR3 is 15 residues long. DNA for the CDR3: TGTGCCTGGAGTCGGGGACAGGGATCGACTGAGACCCAGTACTTC. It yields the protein CAWSRGQGSTETQYF.

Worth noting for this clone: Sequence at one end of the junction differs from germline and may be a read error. CDR3 nucleotide sequence: TGTGCTAGCAGCTTAGAGGTCGGGGGTACCGGGGAGCTGTTTTTT. This encodes CASSLEVGGTGELFF. The chain recombines TRBV7-7 with TRBJ2-2; D may be TRBD2 (6 bases). Germline loops: CDR1 SSHAT, CDR2 FNYEAQ (reference sequence). This CDR3 spans 15 amino acids.